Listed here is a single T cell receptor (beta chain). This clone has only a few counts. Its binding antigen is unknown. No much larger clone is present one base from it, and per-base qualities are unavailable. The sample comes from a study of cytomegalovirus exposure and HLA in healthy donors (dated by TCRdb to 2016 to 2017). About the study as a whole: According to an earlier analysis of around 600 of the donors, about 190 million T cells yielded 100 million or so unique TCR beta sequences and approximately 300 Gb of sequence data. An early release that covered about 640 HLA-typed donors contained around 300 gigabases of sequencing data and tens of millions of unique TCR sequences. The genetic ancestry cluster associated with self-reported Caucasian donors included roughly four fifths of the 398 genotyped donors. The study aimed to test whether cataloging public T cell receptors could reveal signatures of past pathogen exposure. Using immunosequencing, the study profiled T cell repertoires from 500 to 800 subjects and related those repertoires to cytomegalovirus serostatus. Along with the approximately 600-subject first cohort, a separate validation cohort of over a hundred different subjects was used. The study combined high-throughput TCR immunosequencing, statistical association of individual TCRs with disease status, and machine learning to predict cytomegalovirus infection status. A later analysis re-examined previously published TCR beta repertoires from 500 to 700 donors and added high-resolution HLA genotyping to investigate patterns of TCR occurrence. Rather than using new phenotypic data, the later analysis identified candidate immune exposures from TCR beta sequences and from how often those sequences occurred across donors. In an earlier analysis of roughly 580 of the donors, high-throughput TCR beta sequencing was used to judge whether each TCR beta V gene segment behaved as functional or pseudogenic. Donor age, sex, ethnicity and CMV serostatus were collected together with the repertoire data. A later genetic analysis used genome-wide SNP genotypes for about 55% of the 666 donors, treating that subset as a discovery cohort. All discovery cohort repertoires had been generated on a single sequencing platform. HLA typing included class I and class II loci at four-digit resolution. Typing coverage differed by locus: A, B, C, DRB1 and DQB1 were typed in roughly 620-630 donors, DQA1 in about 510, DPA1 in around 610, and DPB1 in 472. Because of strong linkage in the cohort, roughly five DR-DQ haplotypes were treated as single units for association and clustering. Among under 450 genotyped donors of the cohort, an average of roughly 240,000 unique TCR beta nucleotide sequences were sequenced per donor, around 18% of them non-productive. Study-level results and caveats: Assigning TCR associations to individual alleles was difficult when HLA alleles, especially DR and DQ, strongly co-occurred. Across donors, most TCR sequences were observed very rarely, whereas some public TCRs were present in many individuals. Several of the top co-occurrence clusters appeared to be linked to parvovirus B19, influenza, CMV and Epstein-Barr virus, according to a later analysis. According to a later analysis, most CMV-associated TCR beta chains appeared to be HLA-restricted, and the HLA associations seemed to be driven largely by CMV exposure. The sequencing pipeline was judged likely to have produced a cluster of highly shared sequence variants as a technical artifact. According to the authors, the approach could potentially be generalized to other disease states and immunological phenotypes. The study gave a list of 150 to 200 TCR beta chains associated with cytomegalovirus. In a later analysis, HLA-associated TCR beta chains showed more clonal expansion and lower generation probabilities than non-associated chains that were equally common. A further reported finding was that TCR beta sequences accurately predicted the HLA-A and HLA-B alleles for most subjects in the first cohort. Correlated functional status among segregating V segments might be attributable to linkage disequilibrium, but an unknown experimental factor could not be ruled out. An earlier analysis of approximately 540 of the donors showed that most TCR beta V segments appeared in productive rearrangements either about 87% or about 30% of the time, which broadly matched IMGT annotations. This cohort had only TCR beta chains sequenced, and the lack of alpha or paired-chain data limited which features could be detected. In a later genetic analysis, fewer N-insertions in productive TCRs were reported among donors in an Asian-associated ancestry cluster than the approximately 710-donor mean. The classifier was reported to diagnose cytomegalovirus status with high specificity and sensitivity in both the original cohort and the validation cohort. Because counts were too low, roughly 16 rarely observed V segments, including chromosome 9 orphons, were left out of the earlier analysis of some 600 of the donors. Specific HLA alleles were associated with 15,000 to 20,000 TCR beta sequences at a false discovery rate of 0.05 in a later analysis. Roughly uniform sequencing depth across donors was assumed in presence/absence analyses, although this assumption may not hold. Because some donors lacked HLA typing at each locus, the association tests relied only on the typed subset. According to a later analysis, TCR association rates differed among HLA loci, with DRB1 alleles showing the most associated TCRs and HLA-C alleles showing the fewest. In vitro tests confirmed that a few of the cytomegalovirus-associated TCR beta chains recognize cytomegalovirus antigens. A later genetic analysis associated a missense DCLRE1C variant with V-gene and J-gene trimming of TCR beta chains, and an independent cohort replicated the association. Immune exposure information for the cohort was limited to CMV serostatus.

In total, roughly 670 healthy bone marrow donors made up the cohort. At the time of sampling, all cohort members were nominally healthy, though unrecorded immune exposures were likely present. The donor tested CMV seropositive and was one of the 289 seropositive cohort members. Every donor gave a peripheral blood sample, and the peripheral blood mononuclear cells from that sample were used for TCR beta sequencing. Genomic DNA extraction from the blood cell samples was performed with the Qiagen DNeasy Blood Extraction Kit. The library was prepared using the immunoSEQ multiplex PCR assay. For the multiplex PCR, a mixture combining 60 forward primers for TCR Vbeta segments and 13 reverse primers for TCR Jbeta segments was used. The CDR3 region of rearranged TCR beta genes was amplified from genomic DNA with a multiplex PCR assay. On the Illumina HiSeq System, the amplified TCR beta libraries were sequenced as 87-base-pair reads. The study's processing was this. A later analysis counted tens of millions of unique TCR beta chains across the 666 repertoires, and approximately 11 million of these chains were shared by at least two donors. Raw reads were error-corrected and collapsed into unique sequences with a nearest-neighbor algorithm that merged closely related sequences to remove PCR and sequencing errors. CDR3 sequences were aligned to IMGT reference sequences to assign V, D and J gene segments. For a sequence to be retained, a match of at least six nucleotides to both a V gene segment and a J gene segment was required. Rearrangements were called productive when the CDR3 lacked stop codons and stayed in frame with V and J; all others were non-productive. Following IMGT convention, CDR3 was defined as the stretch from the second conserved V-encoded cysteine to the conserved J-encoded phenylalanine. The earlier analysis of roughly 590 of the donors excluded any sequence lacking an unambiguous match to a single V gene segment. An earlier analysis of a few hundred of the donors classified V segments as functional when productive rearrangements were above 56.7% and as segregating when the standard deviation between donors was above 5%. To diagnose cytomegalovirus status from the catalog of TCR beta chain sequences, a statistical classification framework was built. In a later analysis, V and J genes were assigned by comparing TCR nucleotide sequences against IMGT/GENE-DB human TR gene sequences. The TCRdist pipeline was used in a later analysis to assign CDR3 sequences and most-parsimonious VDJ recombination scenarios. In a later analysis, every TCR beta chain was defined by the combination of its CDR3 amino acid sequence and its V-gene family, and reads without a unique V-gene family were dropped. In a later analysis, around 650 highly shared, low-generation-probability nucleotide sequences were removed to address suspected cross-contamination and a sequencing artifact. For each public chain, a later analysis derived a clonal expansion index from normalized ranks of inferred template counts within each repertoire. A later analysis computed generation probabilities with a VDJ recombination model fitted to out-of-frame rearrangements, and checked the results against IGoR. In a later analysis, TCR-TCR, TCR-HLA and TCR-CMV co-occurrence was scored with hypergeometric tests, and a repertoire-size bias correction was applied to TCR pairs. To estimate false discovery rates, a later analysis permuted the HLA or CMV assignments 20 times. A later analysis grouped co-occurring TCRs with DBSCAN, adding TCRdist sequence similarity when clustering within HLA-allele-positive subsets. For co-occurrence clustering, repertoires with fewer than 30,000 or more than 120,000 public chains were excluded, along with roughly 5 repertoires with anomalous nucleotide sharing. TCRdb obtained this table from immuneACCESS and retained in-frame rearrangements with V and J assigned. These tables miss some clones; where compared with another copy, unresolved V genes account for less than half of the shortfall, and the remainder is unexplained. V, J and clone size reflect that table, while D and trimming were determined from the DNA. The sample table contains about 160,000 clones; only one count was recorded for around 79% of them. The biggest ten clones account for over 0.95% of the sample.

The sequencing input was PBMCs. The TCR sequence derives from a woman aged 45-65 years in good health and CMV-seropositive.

The DNA reads as follows: TGTGCCAGTAGTAAACCCGAGACAGGGTACACTGAAGCTTTCTTT. This is translated as CASSKPETGYTEAFF. This sequence uses TRBV19 and TRBJ1-1, with 7 bases matching TRBD1. At the junction V is shortened by 4 bases and J by 3 bases; bases outside the gene matches: 8. In the germline V gene (reference sequence), CDR1 corresponds to LNHDA and CDR2 to SQIVND. The cysteine opens and the phenylalanine closes a CDR3 of 15 amino acids. The CDR3 DNA has 45 bases and is translated from base 1.